A single sample is the source of the 31 T cell receptor beta chains below, sequenced in a study of cytomegalovirus exposure and HLA in healthy donors. It was with 60 Vbeta and 13 Jbeta primers that the PCR ran. Profiling relied on immunoSEQ multiplex PCR, and the TCRdb table lists in-frame clones only, not all of them. The sample shows tens of thousands of clones, 77% of them seen only once. The specimen was PBMCs. The receptors originated from a man aged 50 to 59 in good health and CMV-seropositive.

The V and J genes are TRBV10-3 and TRBJ2-7, with 8 bases lining up with TRBD2. The J segment lost 6 bases and the V segment lost 5 bases, leaving 9 bases of the junction unmatched. CDR3 length: 14 residues. From germline, CDR1 is ENHRY and CDR2 SYGVKD. The CDR3 nucleotides read TGTGCCATCAGTTCCGGGACTAGAGGCTCCGAGCAGTACTTC. The encoded protein is CAISSGTRGSEQYF.

V gene TRBV10-3 combines with J gene TRBJ2-7, with a tentative D call TRBD1 (6 bases). The CDR3 is made up of 16 amino acids. Germline CDR1 reads ENHRY; CDR2 reads SYGVKD. Between the trimmed V and J ends, which lost 2 bases and 2 bases, there was a span of 16 bases. CDR3 nucleotides: TGTGCCATCAGTGAGCTAGGGGGTAGTTATGCCTACGAGCAGTACTTC. This encodes CAISELGGSYAYEQYF.

The V and J genes are TRBV27 and TRBJ2-3; 11 bases align to TRBD2. The CDR3 is 16 residues long. Trimming at V came to 4 bases and at J to 2 bases, leaving 5 bases not matched to a gene. Germline V CDR1 and CDR2: MNHEY, SMNVEV (reference sequence). DNA for the CDR3: TGTGCCAGCAGTTCCAGACTAGCGGGACTCACAGATACGCAGTATTTT. Translation gives CASSSRLAGLTDTQYF.

This clone was detected only a few times. The chain uses TRBV4-1 and TRBJ2-7; 13 nucleotides agree with TRBD2. This CDR3 region has 15 residues. Germline CDR1 reads MGHRA; CDR2 reads YSYEKL. Losses at the gene ends were 3 bases for V and 3 bases for J; bases not matched to a gene: 2. The CDR3 loop is CASSHGLAGVYEQYF. CDR3 in DNA: TGCGCCAGCAGCCACGGACTAGCGGGAGTCTACGAGCAGTACTTC.

This clone was seen a few times. This chain connects TRBV28 to TRBJ1-1; 7 bases are a match to TRBD1. The CDR3 is 16 residues long. The trim removed 4 bases at V and 4 bases at J, leaving 12 bases unmatched. The germline CDR1 and CDR2 sequences are MDHEN and SYDVKM. The CDR3: CASSSATGALSTEAFF. CDR3 DNA sequence: TGTGCCAGCAGTTCTGCTACAGGGGCCCTGAGCACTGAAGCTTTCTTT.

This clone was seen a few times. The chain combines TRBV27 with TRBJ2-5, with D maybe TRBD2 (6 bases). The germline V and J ends were trimmed by 4 bases and 5 bases, with 11 bases remaining between them. CDR1 is MNHEY and CDR2 is SMNVEV in the germline V gene (reference sequence). The CDR3 is made up of 13 amino acids. The CDR3 spells CASSWTNAETQYF. The CDR3 region has the DNA TGTGCCAGCAGTTGGACTAACGCGGAGACCCAGTACTTC.

This clone came up a few times. Germline and junction disagree at one end, which may indicate a read error. This chain links TRBV11-1 with TRBJ2-1, with TRBD1 identical over 10 bases. The germline CDR1 and CDR2 sequences are SGHAT and FQDESV (reference sequence). CDR3 length equals 16 residues. CDR3 amino acids: CASSPGTGATLSAQVF. CDR3 DNA sequence: TGTGCCAGCAGCCCAGGGACAGGGGCGACCTTATCCGCGCAGGTCTTC.

The count of this clone is one. This chain joins TRBV27 and TRBJ2-1, with 10 bases aligning to TRBD1. Germline V gene lookup returns CDR1 MNHEY and CDR2 SMNVEV (reference sequence). The CDR3 has 18 residues. V shed 5 bases and J 2 bases; nucleotides not matched to a gene: 12. The CDR3 spells CASSPSGTGAGPYNEQFF. Here the CDR3 DNA reads TGTGCCAGCAGTCCGTCCGGGACAGGGGCGGGTCCCTACAATGAGCAGTTCTTC.

This clone was recorded once. The chain carries TRBV27 and TRBJ2-2; 7 nucleotides align to TRBD2. CDR1 is MNHEY and CDR2 is SMNVEV in the germline V gene (reference sequence). The CDR3 totals 13 residues. J lost 5 bases, V lost 7 bases, and 4 bases had no gene match. CDR3 bases: TGTGCCAGCATGGGGGGGTTAACCGGGGAGCTGTTTTTT. This encodes CASMGGLTGELFF.

This rearrangement joins TRBV27 to TRBJ2-7, with 7 bases that match TRBD2. The germline V gene has CDR1 MNHEY and CDR2 SMNVEV (reference sequence). V gave up 5 bases and J gave up 6 bases; unmatched junction bases: 10. The CDR3 has 14 amino acids. CDR3 nucleotides: TGTGCCAGCAGTGGGGGGGAGGGCCTCGGCGAGCAGTACTTC. Its translation is CASSGGEGLGEQYF.

This clone was observed a single time. This sequence joins TRBV10-3 and TRBJ2-3; 7 nucleotides agree with TRBD2. This CDR3 is 15 amino acids long. Losses at the gene ends were 4 bases for V and 3 bases for J; bases not matched to a gene: 7. Germline V gene data show CDR1 as ENHRY and CDR2 as SYGVKD. CDR3 bases: TGTGCCATCAGTGCCTCGGGAGGACTTACAGATACGCAGTATTTT. This encodes CAISASGGLTDTQYF.

The chain has TRBV7-9 and TRBJ2-7; 9 bases line up with TRBD2. The V and J ends lost 5 bases and 4 bases, in that order; junction bases with no gene match: 12. The CDR3 has 16 amino acids. Per the germline V gene, CDR1 is SEHNR and CDR2 is FQNEAQ (reference sequence). The CDR3 protein is CASSPPLAGISYEQYF. The CDR3 DNA sequence: TGTGCCAGCAGCCCCCCACTAGCGGGTATCTCTTACGAGCAGTACTTC.

V gene TRBV7-9 combines with J gene TRBJ2-5; TRBD2 matches 10 bases. J gave up 5 bases and V 2 bases, and 5 bases lay outside the gene matches. From germline, CDR1 is SEHNR and CDR2 FQNEAQ (reference sequence). CDR3 size: 15 residues. CDR3 nucleotides: TGTGCCAGCAGCTTAAGCCTAGCGGGAGTTGAGACCCAGTACTTC. This codes for CASSLSLAGVETQYF. Full variable domain (remainder filled in from reference TRBV7-9 and TRBJ2-5): DTGVSQNPRHKITKRGQNVTFRCDPISEHNRLYWYRQTLGQGPEFLTYFQNEAQLEKSRLLSDRFSAERPKGSFSTLEIQRTEQGDSAMYLCASSLSLAGVETQYFGPGTRLLVL.

The chain links TRBV11-2 to TRBJ1-5; D might be TRBD1 (5 bases). The germline gives CDR1 SGHAT, CDR2 FQNNGV. This CDR3 is built from 14 residues. Trimming cost V 6 bases and J 6 bases, with 15 bases left between them. The CDR3 sequence is CASSPTQGSQPQHF. The CDR3 coding sequence is TGTGCCAGCAGTCCAACTCAGGGAAGTCAGCCCCAGCATTTT.

The CDR3 loop reads CASSSFSGVENTGELFF. The DNA of the CDR3 is TGTGCCAGCAGTTCCTTTTCCGGGGTGGAGAACACCGGGGAGCTGTTTTTT. This chain connects TRBV6-9 to TRBJ2-2; D perhaps matches TRBD2 (5 bases). Per the germline V gene, CDR1 is MNHGY and CDR2 is SVAAGI. This CDR3 contains 17 residues. V was pared by 4 bases and J by 1 base, with 16 bases between.

This chain connects TRBV5-6 to TRBJ1-2, with 7 nucleotides matching TRBD1. The CDR3 has 12 residues. V shed 4 bases, J shed 6 bases, and the junction held 3 bases outside the gene matches. Germline V gives CDR1 SGHDT, CDR2 YYEEEE. As DNA, the CDR3 is TGTGCCAGCAGCATCGGGACAGATGGCTACACCTTC. This translates into CASSIGTDGYTF.

The V gene is TRBV7-2, the J gene TRBJ2-5; a weak D match, TRBD1 (5 bases). The CDR3 is 14 residues long. CDR1 and CDR2 (germline): SGHTA, FQGNSA. Between the trimmed V and J ends, which lost 1 base and 5 bases, there was a span of 11 bases. The CDR3 spells CASSLGAGLETQYF. As DNA, the CDR3 is TGTGCCAGCAGCTTAGGAGCAGGGCTGGAGACCCAGTACTTC. Together with reference TRBV7-2 and TRBJ2-5, the CDR3 gives the full variable domain: GAGVSQSPSNKVTEKGKDVELRCDPISGHTALYWYRQSLGQGLEFLIYFQGNSAPDKSGLPSDRFSAERTGGSVSTLTIQRTQQEDSAVYLCASSLGAGLETQYFGPGTRLLVL.

The rearrangement links TRBV5-4 to TRBJ1-2; no clear D gene. The CDR3 is 11 residues long. Trimming pared 3 bases from V and 7 bases from J, leaving 7 bases between. Germline CDR1 and CDR2: SGHNT and YYREEE (reference sequence). CDR3 protein: CASSSVLGYTF. The CDR3 nucleotides are TGTGCCAGCAGCTCGGTTCTTGGCTACACCTTC.

The chain has TRBV30 and TRBJ2-1; a weak D match, TRBD2 (6 bases). Trimming pared 0 bases from V and 7 bases from J, leaving 19 bases between. CDR1 GTSNPN and CDR2 SVGIG come from the germline V gene (reference sequence). The CDR3 loop spans 16 amino acids. As DNA, the CDR3 is TGTGCCTGGAGTGTTCTTGGTCTAGCGCGAGTAAATGAGCAGTTCTTC. Residues: CAWSVLGLARVNEQFF.

V and J are TRBV15 and TRBJ2-2, with 8 nucleotides matching TRBD1. The CDR3 totals 12 residues. With 1 base clipped from V and 16 bases from J, the junction kept 5 bases outside the gene matches. The germline gives CDR1 LNHNV, CDR2 YYDKDF (reference sequence). This chain's CDR3 is CATSRGDRKEFF. The CDR3 DNA sequence: TGTGCCACCAGCAGAGGGGACAGGAAGGAGTTTTTT.

This clone was found once. A junction end diverges from the germline sequence, so it may reflect a read error. The V and J genes are TRBV7-3 and TRBJ2-1; 9 bases align to TRBD2. Germline loops: CDR1 SGHTA, CDR2 FQGTGA. The CDR3 covers 15 residues. The CDR3, as DNA: TGTGCCAGCTCGCCAGCGGGAGGTTCCTACAATGAGCAGCTCTTC. As protein: CASSPAGGSYNEQLF.

V is TRBV2 and J is TRBJ2-3, with 13 positions matching TRBD2. This CDR3 comprises 16 residues. In germline, CDR1 is SNHLY, CDR2 FYNNEI. The ends lost 5 bases at V and 2 bases at J; junction bases unmatched: 4. CDR3 sequence (DNA): TGTGCCAGCAGTTCAACTAGCGGGAGGGACACAGATACGCAGTATTTT. Translated: CASSSTSGRDTDTQYF.

The chain uses TRBV27 and TRBJ1-2, with 9 bases lining up with TRBD1. V trimming: 2 bases; J trimming: 7 bases; junction bases outside the gene matches: 8. CDR1 and CDR2 from the germline V gene are MNHEY and SMNVEV (reference sequence). The length of the CDR3 is 15 residues. The CDR3 here is CASSLPGQGLGGYTF. CDR3 DNA sequence: TGTGCCAGCAGTTTACCGGGACAGGGATTAGGTGGCTACACCTTC.

The chain employs TRBV5-5 and TRBJ2-7; TRBD2 aligns across 14 bases. This CDR3 is 16 amino acids long. Per germline, CDR1 SGHKS and CDR2 YYEKEE (reference sequence). V was clipped by 0 bases and J by 2 bases; unmatched bases: 1. The CDR3 nucleotides read TGTGCCAGCAGCTTGGGACTAGCGGGAGGGCCCTACGAGCAGTACTTC. The encoded protein is CASSLGLAGGPYEQYF.

This clone has just one count. The chain links TRBV5-5 to TRBJ1-5; TRBD1 aligns across 10 bases. V lost 5 bases, J lost 7 bases, and 6 bases stayed unmatched. The CDR3 loop spans 14 amino acids. The germline gives CDR1 SGHKS, CDR2 YYEKEE (reference sequence). The chain's CDR3 is CASRQTGGGQPQHF. CDR3 nucleotide sequence: TGTGCCAGCAGACAGACAGGGGGCGGGCAGCCCCAGCATTTT.

The sample holds a few counts of this clone. The CDR3 DNA reads as TGTGCCAGCAGTGGGGACAGGGGTTACAATGAGCAGTTCTTC. It codes for CASSGDRGYNEQFF. The rearrangement links TRBV6-1 to TRBJ2-1; 10 nucleotides agree with TRBD1. Per the germline V gene, CDR1 is MNHNS and CDR2 is SASEGT. The CDR3 covers 14 residues. V shed 4 bases and J 4 bases; nucleotides not matched to a gene: 1.

This clone has a handful of counts. The chain carries TRBV5-1 and TRBJ2-7; 9 nucleotides agree with TRBD1. CDR1 SGHRS and CDR2 YFSETQ come from the germline V gene. This CDR3 has 15 amino acids. V shed 1 base, J shed 7 bases, and the junction held 9 bases outside the gene matches. CDR3 DNA sequence: TGCGCCAGCAGCTTGAGTGGGACAGGGTTTGGAGAGCAGTACTTC. This sequence encodes CASSLSGTGFGEQYF.

As to this clone: This sequence may be a read error, since a much larger clone differs from it by one base. V is TRBV4-1 and J is TRBJ1-4; D is undetermined. Deletions cut 0 bases from V and 7 bases from J, with 6 bases between. From germline, CDR1 is MGHRA and CDR2 YSYEKL. This CDR3 is built from 13 residues. The CDR3 coding sequence is TGCGCCAGCAGCCAAGATAGCGGTGAAAAACTGTTTTTT. Translation: CASSQDSGEKLFF.

This rearrangement joins TRBV9 to TRBJ2-3; TRBD2 matches 9 bases. Germline CDR1 reads SGDLS; CDR2 reads YYNGEE. This CDR3 is built from 17 residues. The ends lost 0 bases at V and 3 bases at J; junction bases unmatched: 8. DNA for the CDR3: TGTGCCAGCAGCGTAGGGCGGGAGGGCCATCGGACAGATACGCAGTATTTT. Encoded protein: CASSVGREGHRTDTQYF.

This clone was seen more than once but under ten times. The rearrangement joins TRBV9 to TRBJ1-6; D not certain. V lost 4 bases and J lost 9, with 17 bases in between. The CDR3 spans 15 residues. CDR1 and CDR2 (germline): SGDLS, YYNGEE. In nucleotides, the CDR3 is TGTGCCAGCAGCCCAGCGGGCCGACAAGGTTCACCCCTCCACTTT. This sequence encodes CASSPAGRQGSPLHF. The whole variable domain, remainder taken from reference TRBV9 and TRBJ1-6, is DSGVTQTPKHLITATGQRVTLRCSPRSGDLSVYWYQQSLDQGLQFLIQYYNGEERAKGNILERFSAQQFPDLHSELNLSSLELGDSALYFCASSPAGRQGSPLHFGNGTRLTVT.

The gene calls are TRBV9 and TRBJ2-1; 7 nucleotides align to TRBD2. The ends lost 4 bases at V and 4 bases at J; junction bases unmatched: 11. Per germline, CDR1 SGDLS and CDR2 YYNGEE. The CDR3 consists of 16 residues. DNA of the CDR3: TGTGCCAGCAGCTCCCGAGCTAGCGGTAATTACAATGAGCAGTTCTTC. The encoded protein is CASSSRASGNYNEQFF. Combining the CDR3 with reference TRBV9 and TRBJ2-1 gives the whole variable domain DSGVTQTPKHLITATGQRVTLRCSPRSGDLSVYWYQQSLDQGLQFLIQYYNGEERAKGNILERFSAQQFPDLHSELNLSSLELGDSALYFCASSSRASGNYNEQFFGPGTRLTVL.